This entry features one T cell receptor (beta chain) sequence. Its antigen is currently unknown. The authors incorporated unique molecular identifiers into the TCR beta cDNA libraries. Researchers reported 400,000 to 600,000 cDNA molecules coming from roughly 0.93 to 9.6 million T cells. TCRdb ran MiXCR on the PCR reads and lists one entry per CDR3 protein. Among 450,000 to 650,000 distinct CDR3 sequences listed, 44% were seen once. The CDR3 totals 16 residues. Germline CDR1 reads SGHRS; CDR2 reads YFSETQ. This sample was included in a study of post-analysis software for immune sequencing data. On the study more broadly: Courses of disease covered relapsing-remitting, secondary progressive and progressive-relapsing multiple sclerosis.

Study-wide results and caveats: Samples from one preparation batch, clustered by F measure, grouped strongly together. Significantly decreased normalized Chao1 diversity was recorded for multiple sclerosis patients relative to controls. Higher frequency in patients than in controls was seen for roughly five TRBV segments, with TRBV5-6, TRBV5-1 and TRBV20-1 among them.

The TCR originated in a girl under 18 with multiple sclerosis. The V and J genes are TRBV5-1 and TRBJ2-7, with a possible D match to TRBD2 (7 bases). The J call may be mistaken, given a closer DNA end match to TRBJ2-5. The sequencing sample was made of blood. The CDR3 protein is CASSLVGGRASETQYF. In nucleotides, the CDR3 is TGCGCCAGCAGCTTGGTGGGGGGGCGAGCTTCGGAGACCCAGTACTTC.